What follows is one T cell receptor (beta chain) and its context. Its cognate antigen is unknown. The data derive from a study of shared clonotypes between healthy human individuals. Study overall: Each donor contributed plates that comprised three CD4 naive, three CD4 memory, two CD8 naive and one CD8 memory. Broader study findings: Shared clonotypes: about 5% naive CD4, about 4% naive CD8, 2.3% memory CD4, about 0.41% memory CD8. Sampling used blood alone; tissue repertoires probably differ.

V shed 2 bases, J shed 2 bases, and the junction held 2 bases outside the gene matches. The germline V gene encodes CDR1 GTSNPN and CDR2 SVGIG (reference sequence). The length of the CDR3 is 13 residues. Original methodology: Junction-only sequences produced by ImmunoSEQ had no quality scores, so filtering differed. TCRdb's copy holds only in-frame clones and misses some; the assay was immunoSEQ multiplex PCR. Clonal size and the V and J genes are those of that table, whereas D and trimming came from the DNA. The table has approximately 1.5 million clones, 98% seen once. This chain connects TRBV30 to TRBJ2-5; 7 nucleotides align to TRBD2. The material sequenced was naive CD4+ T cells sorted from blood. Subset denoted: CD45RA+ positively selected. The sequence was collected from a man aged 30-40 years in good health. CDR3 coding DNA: TGTGCCTGGAGTCCCGGGAGGCAAGAGACCCAGTACTTC. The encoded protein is CAWSPGRQETQYF.